Below are 18 T cell receptor beta chains sequenced from a single sample in a study of T cell repertoires in cytomegalovirus infection. These receptors' targets are unknown. TCRdb re-derived calls from the reads in MiXCR, one entry per CDR3 protein. This table has about 360,000 distinct CDR3 sequences, around a third appearing once. The sample here was cultured PBMCs, taken from culture after CMV antigen stimulation. Source of these receptors: a human donor in good health (CMV status not recorded). Some clones in this sample may be carry-over from other donors' samples.

The J gene is TRBJ2-1, the V gene TRBV11-2; TRBD2 matches at 11 bases. CDR1 is SGHAT, CDR2 FQNNGV, per germline. V trimming: 4 bases; J trimming: 8 bases; junction bases outside the gene matches: 13. This CDR3 is built from 17 residues. CDR3 protein: CASSWGLAADPRYEQFF. DNA of the CDR3: TGTGCCAGCAGCTGGGGACTAGCGGCCGACCCCCGGTATGAGCAGTTCTTC. Using reference TRBV11-2 and TRBJ2-1 for the parts outside the CDR3, the full variable domain is EAGVAQSPRYKIIEKRQSVAFWCNPISGHATLYWYQQILGQGPKLLIQFQNNGVVDDSQLPKDRFSAERLKGVDSTLKIQPAKLEDSAVYLCASSWGLAADPRYEQFFGPGTRLTVL.

The chain links TRBV4-3 to TRBJ2-3, with 9 bases identical to TRBD2. V lost 0 bases, J lost 6 bases, and 4 bases stayed unmatched. Germline V gene data show CDR1 as LGHNA and CDR2 as YSLEER. The CDR3 spans 15 residues. In nucleotides, the CDR3 is TGCGCCAGCAGCCAAGATCTAGCGGGATCGGATACGCAGTATTTT. It yields the protein CASSQDLAGSDTQYF.

The rearrangement uses TRBV12-3 or TRBV12-4 and TRBJ2-7; TRBD1 aligns across 12 bases. This CDR3 spans 16 amino acids. The V and J ends lost 2 bases and 4 bases, in that order; junction bases with no gene match: 6. DNA for the CDR3: TGTGCCAGCAGTTTAACGGGACAGGGGGCTCGATACGAGCAGTACTTC. Amino acid sequence: CASSLTGQGARYEQYF.

A few counts support this clonotype. The rearrangement joins TRBV7-8 to TRBJ2-3; TRBD2 might be the D (5 bases). The CDR3 has 16 amino acids. Germline V gene data show CDR1 as SGHVS and CDR2 as FQNEAQ. Trimming took 5 bases from V and 3 from J, leaving 18 bases between them. This CDR3 reads CASSPTRGWGTDTQYF. In DNA, the CDR3 is TGTGCCAGCAGCCCAACTCGGGGTTGGGGAACAGATACGCAGTATTTT. The full variable domain, completed using reference TRBV7-8 and TRBJ2-3, is GAGVSQSPRYKVAKRGQDVALRCDPISGHVSLFWYQQALGQGPEFLTYFQNEAQLDKSGLPSDRFFAERPEGSVSTLKIQRTQQEDSAVYLCASSPTRGWGTDTQYFGPGTRLTVL.

The chain joins TRBV19 to TRBJ2-1, with a tentative D call TRBD1 (5 bases). This CDR3 comprises 16 residues. Germline CDR1 reads LNHDA; CDR2 reads SQIVND (reference sequence). Trimming removed 3 bases from V and 1 base from J, with 13 bases in between. CDR3 sequence reads: CASSIRVFKSYNEQFF. The CDR3 region has the DNA TGTGCCAGTAGTATCAGGGTTTTCAAGTCCTACAATGAGCAGTTCTTC.

CDR3 in DNA: TGTGCCAGCAGCCCCCGGGACAGGCAGTACTTC. Translating it yields CASSPRDRQYF. The gene calls are TRBV7-6 and TRBJ2-4; 8 bases align to TRBD1. CDR1 and CDR2 from the germline V gene are SGHVS and FNYEAQ. V shed 5 bases, J shed 13 bases, and the junction held 4 bases outside the gene matches. This CDR3 comprises 11 residues.

The chain employs TRBV20-1 and TRBJ1-3; unclear D gene. V dropped 2 bases and J dropped 0 bases, with 8 bases sitting between them. This CDR3 is 14 amino acids long. Germline V gene data show CDR1 as DFQATT and CDR2 as SNEGSKA (reference sequence). CDR3 in DNA: TGCAGTGCTAGACTCCCGACCTCTGGAAACACCATATATTTT. Translated, it gives CSARLPTSGNTIYF.

In this sample, this clonotype turned up many times. V and J are TRBV7-2 and TRBJ1-2; 9 nucleotides align to TRBD1. V gave up 5 bases and J gave up 5 bases; unmatched junction bases: 9. The CDR3 is 15 amino acids. Germline V lookup: CDR1 SGHTA, CDR2 FQGNSA. For the CDR3, the DNA is TGTGCCAGCAGCCCACCCGGGACAGGGCTGTATGGCTACACCTTC. Protein product: CASSPPGTGLYGYTF.

The gene calls are TRBV11-2 and TRBJ1-1; D unresolved. Trimming pared 1 base from V and 1 base from J, leaving 7 bases between. This CDR3 region has 14 residues. Germline-derived CDR1 and CDR2 are SGHAT and FQNNGV. The CDR3 coding sequence is TGTGCCAGCAGCTTAGGCAGCTGGAACACTGAAGCTTTCTTT. This translates into CASSLGSWNTEAFF.

This clonotype was counted ten times or more. V and J are TRBV7-2 and TRBJ2-7; D gene unclear. V was cut by 4 bases and J by 7 bases, with 8 bases left in between. Germline-derived CDR1 and CDR2 are SGHTA and FQGNSA. The CDR3 has 11 amino acids. In nucleotides, the CDR3 is TGTGCCAGCAGCTCGAGCTGGGAGCAGTACTTC. Translated, it gives CASSSSWEQYF.

J is TRBJ1-2 and V is TRBV7-2; a possible D gene is TRBD1 (6 bases). The ends were cut back, 1 base at V and 4 bases at J, with 13 bases in the middle. The CDR3 contains 15 residues. Germline lookup yields CDR1 SGHTA and CDR2 FQGNSA. CDR3 loop: CASSLDREPGYGYTF. CDR3 nucleotides: TGTGCCAGCAGCTTAGACAGGGAACCTGGCTATGGCTACACCTTC.

This clonotype was detected many times. The V and J genes are TRBV7-2 and TRBJ1-5; weak D call: TRBD1 (6 bases). V dropped 5 bases and J dropped 0 bases, with 20 bases sitting between them. The CDR3 spans 18 residues. Germline-derived CDR1 and CDR2 are SGHTA and FQGNSA. The CDR3 sequence: CASSLVPGGEDSNQPQHF. As DNA, the CDR3 is TGTGCCAGCAGCCTCGTCCCGGGGGGCGAGGATAGCAATCAGCCCCAGCATTTT.

The chain employs TRBV6-2 or TRBV6-3 and TRBJ2-1; D not resolved. The V gene's germline CDR1 is MNHEY and CDR2 SVGEGT. The V end was cut by 9 bases, the J end by 2 bases, with 11 bases between. CDR3 length equals 13 residues. CDR3 region: CASWDGTYNEQFF. CDR3 sequence (DNA): TGTGCCAGTTGGGATGGGACCTACAATGAGCAGTTCTTC.

This chain connects TRBV7-2 to TRBJ2-3, with a possible D match to TRBD2 (5 bases). The V gene lost 2 bases and the J gene lost 0 bases, with 15 bases spanning the gap. The CDR3 has 17 amino acids. Germline lookup yields CDR1 SGHTA and CDR2 FQGNSA. The CDR3 is CASSLSPGSTSTDTQYF. The CDR3, as DNA: TGTGCCAGCAGCTTAAGCCCGGGGTCGACTAGCACAGATACGCAGTATTTT. Together with reference TRBV7-2 and TRBJ2-3, the CDR3 gives the full variable domain: GAGVSQSPSNKVTEKGKDVELRCDPISGHTALYWYRQSLGQGLEFLIYFQGNSAPDKSGLPSDRFSAERTGGSVSTLTIQRTQQEDSAVYLCASSLSPGSTSTDTQYFGPGTRLTVL.

Only a few counts were recorded for this clonotype. The chain combines TRBV11-2 with TRBJ1-5; 9 bases line up with TRBD1. Germline values: CDR1 SGHAT, CDR2 FQNNGV. After removal of 5 bases from V and 6 bases from J, the junction contained 5 bases not matched to a gene. The length of the CDR3 is 14 residues. The CDR3 is CASSPDRGSQPQHF. CDR3 in DNA: TGTGCCAGCAGCCCGGACAGGGGAAGTCAGCCCCAGCATTTT.

This clonotype came up a few times. This sequence joins TRBV6-2 or TRBV6-3 and TRBJ1-5; TRBD1 matches at 11 bases. Trimming cost V 2 bases and J 6 bases; bases outside gene matches: 9. The V gene's germline CDR1 is MNHEY and CDR2 SVGEGT. The CDR3 sequence is 17 residues long. The CDR3 region has the DNA TGTGCCAGCAGTTACCTCCCTGGACAGGGGGCTAGTCAGCCCCAGCATTTT. It yields the protein CASSYLPGQGASQPQHF.

CDR3 sequence: CASSLGGGLNEQFF. CDR3 nucleotides: TGTGCCAGCAGTTTAGGGGGGGGGTTGAATGAGCAGTTCTTC. The V call is TRBV27, the J call TRBJ2-1; TRBD2 aligns across 7 bases. The CDR3 covers 14 residues. Unmatched junction bases numbered 5, after V lost 2 bases and J lost 7 bases. CDR1 and CDR2 from the germline V gene are MNHEY and SMNVEV (reference sequence).

V usage is TRBV5-6 and J usage is TRBJ2-5; the match to TRBD2 covers 8 bases. This CDR3 spans 16 amino acids. CDR1 is SGHDT and CDR2 is YYEEEE in the germline V gene. The V and J ends lost 4 bases and 4 bases, in that order; junction bases with no gene match: 12. Here the CDR3 reads CASSPPSLAGLETQYF. CDR3 bases: TGTGCCAGCAGCCCCCCGAGTCTAGCGGGTCTAGAGACCCAGTACTTC.